This paragraph covers one TCR beta chain sequence. The source of the sample is a study of shared clonotypes between healthy human individuals. Turning to the study itself: CD4 naive and memory got three plates each, CD8 naive two, CD8 memory one.

Germline V gene data show CDR1 as MNHEY and CDR2 as SMNVEV (reference sequence). The junction had 7 bases not matched to a gene; V was cut back by 7 bases and J by 0 bases. The CDR3 sequence is 15 residues long. CD45RO negativity and positive selection for CCR7 defined naive CD8 cells, a population that excluded terminally differentiated effector memory CD45RA+ cells. Libraries were prepared by immunoSEQ multiplex PCR; TCRdb keeps only in-frame clonotypes and omits some of them. The sample contains approximately 1.9 million clones, 93% of which appear only once. The receptor comes from a man aged 18 to 30 in good health. Some clones in this sample may be carry-over from other donors' samples. V and J are TRBV27 and TRBJ2-7; 9 positions match TRBD1. Sample: naive CD8+ T cells from PBMCs. The CDR3 loop is CASKPTGGDSYEQYF. CDR3 DNA: TGTGCCAGCAAACCAACAGGGGGCGACTCCTACGAGCAGTACTTC.